The rows below give T cell receptor beta chains drawn from one sample of a study of cytomegalovirus exposure and HLA in healthy donors. Measured with immunoSEQ multiplex PCR; TCRdb has only the in-frame clones, and not every one. The sample records 75,000 to 80,000 clones, over 70% being singletons. Input material: PBMCs. All receptors derive from a male donor in good health and CMV-seronegative. The CDR3 runs from the conserved cysteine through the conserved F or W. A D gene is named only where the DNA matches it firmly. Only some rows state a clone size, as once, few, many or a class for expanded clones.

v_call	j_call	clone_size	d_call	cdr3_nt	cdr3_aa
TRBV15	TRBJ1-1	.	TRBD1	TGTGCCACCAGCAGACCCGACAGGGAAGGGACTGAAGCTTTCTTT	CATSRPDREGTEAFF
TRBV15	TRBJ2-3	.	.	TGTGCCACCGCGACAGAGGCAACCACAGATACGCAGTATTTT	CATATEATTDTQYF
TRBV10-3	TRBJ2-1	.	.	TGTGCCATCAGTGAGCCGGGGAGGACGGGCAATGAGCAGTTCTTC	CAISEPGRTGNEQFF
TRBV2	TRBJ1-2	.	.	TGTGCCAGCAGTGATCCAGGCGGCTACACCTTC	CASSDPGGYTF
TRBV15	TRBJ2-1	few	.	TGTGCCACCAGCAACGCCGGCGGAATTTACAATGAGCAGTTCTTC	CATSNAGGIYNEQFF
TRBV5-5	TRBJ1-1	.	.	TGTGCCAGCAGCTTGGAGGTACAGGGTTTGAACACTGAAGCTTTCTTT	CASSLEVQGLNTEAFF
TRBV5-1	TRBJ2-1	.	.	TGCGCCAGCAGCTTGGACGCGAGTATCTCCTACAATGAGCAGTTCTTC	CASSLDASISYNEQFF
TRBV11-2	TRBJ2-7	.	.	TGTGCCAGCAGCTTGAGGGAGGCTTACGAGCAGTACTTC	CASSLREAYEQYF
TRBV10-3	TRBJ1-1	.	TRBD1	TGTGCCATCAGTGAGCCCACACGGGACAGGGGGATGAACACTGAAGCTTTCTTT	CAISEPTRDRGMNTEAFF
TRBV9	TRBJ2-3	.	TRBD2	TGTGCCAGCAGCGTAGATAGCGGGGGGTCCTCAGATACGCAGTATTTT	CASSVDSGGSSDTQYF
TRBV5-6	TRBJ2-1	.	.	TGTGCCAGCAGCGAGGGACTCCGCAATGAGCAGTTCTTC	CASSEGLRNEQFF
TRBV27	TRBJ1-2	.	.	TGTGCCACCGCCGGGACACCCGGTGGGGGCTACCCCTTC	CATAGTPGGGYPF
TRBV7-9	TRBJ2-1	.	TRBD2	TGTGCCAGCAGCTTAGCTCTAGCGGGGGCCAATGAGCAGTTCTTC	CASSLALAGANEQFF
TRBV7-9	TRBJ2-7	.	TRBD1	TGTGCCAGCAGCTTAGACGCGGGACAGGGAAGACACGAGCAGTACTTC	CASSLDAGQGRHEQYF
TRBV28	TRBJ2-1	few	TRBD2	TGTGCCAGCAGTTCATCGGGACTAGCGCAGTTCTTC	CASSSSGLAQFF
TRBV2	TRBJ1-2	.	.	TGTGCCAGCAGCGAACGTGTAGGGGCTTCCTATGGCTACACCTTC	CASSERVGASYGYTF
TRBV4-1	TRBJ2-7	.	TRBD1	TGCGCCAGCAGCCAAGACCCGGGACAGGCCTACGAGCAGTACTTC	CASSQDPGQAYEQYF
TRBV19	TRBJ2-3	few	TRBD2	TGTGCCAGTAGTTCCTCCTTGACTAGCGGAAGCGATACGCAGTATTTT	CASSSSLTSGSDTQYF
TRBV6-1	TRBJ2-7	.	TRBD2	TGTGCCAGCAGTGATATGCCGGGACTAGCGGAGTACTACGAGCAGTACTTC	CASSDMPGLAEYYEQYF
TRBV18	TRBJ2-2	.	.	TGTGCCAGCTCACTAAGGTCGCAGACAAGGAACACCGGGGAGCTGTTTTTT	CASSLRSQTRNTGELFF
TRBV5-6	TRBJ2-7	.	TRBD1	TGTGCCAGCAGCCCTGGTTTGGGACAGGGCAGTTCCTACGAGCAGTACTTC	CASSPGLGQGSSYEQYF
TRBV5-4	TRBJ2-3	.	TRBD2	TGTGCCAGCAGCCATAGCGGGGCTAGCTTCACAGATACGCAGTATTTT	CASSHSGASFTDTQYF
TRBV6-1	TRBJ1-1	.	TRBD1	TGTGCCAGCCTCCTTAGGACAGGGCGTCCCACTGAAGCTTTCTTT	CASLLRTGRPTEAFF
TRBV28	TRBJ1-1	.	.	TGTGCCAGCAGTTTCAGCTCCCCGGACTACACTGAAGCTTTCTTT	CASSFSSPDYTEAFF
TRBV11-2	TRBJ2-7	.	.	TGTGCCAGCAGCACTAGCCAGCCACCTCGCGAGCAGTACTTC	CASSTSQPPREQYF
TRBV7-9	TRBJ2-7	.	.	TGTGCCAGCAGCTTAGCATCGGGGTCCGAGCAGTACTTC	CASSLASGSEQYF
TRBV19	TRBJ1-2	.	.	TGTGCCAGTAGTACCACTGTTGATGTAATCTATGGCTACACCTTC	CASSTTVDVIYGYTF
TRBV11-3	TRBJ2-7	.	TRBD2	TGTGCCAGCAGCCACAGCGGGAGATCCTACGAGCAGTACTTC	CASSHSGRSYEQYF
TRBV14	TRBJ2-1	few	TRBD1	TGTGCCAGCAGCCAGGCGTCTACAGGGGGCCACAATGAGCAGTTCTTC	CASSQASTGGHNEQFF
TRBV2	TRBJ1-5	.	.	TGTGCCAGCAGTGAAGGGGCAATTAGCAATCAGCCCCAGCATTTT	CASSEGAISNQPQHF
TRBV25-1	TRBJ2-5	.	.	TGTGCCAGCAGTGATTTCGGGGAGACCCAGTACTTC	CASSDFGETQYF
TRBV4-2	TRBJ2-5	.	.	TGTGCCAGCAGCCAACGGGTGCAGGAGACCCAGTACTTC	CASSQRVQETQYF
TRBV6-1	TRBJ1-5	.	.	TGTGCCAGCAGGGTGGGGCAGGGCCCCAATCAGCCCCAGCATTTT	CASRVGQGPNQPQHF
TRBV5-1	TRBJ2-5	.	.	TGCGCCAGCAGCTTGGCTCAGGGCCGAGAGACCCAGTACTTC	CASSLAQGRETQYF
TRBV5-1	TRBJ2-4	.	TRBD2	TGCGCCAGCAGTACTCATCCGGGAGGGAACATTCAGTACTTC	CASSTHPGGNIQYF